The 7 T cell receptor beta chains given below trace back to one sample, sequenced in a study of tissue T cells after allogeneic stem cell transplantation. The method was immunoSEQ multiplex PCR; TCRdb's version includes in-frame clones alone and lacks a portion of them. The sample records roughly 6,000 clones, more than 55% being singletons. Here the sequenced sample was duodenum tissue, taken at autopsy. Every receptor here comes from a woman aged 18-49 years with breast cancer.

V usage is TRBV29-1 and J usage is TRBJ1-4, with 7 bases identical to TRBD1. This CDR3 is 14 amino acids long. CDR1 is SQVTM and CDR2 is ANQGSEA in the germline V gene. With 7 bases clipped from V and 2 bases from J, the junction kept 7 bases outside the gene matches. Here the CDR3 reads CSGITGATNEKLFF. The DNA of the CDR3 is TGCAGCGGCATAACAGGGGCTACTAATGAAAAACTGTTTTTT.

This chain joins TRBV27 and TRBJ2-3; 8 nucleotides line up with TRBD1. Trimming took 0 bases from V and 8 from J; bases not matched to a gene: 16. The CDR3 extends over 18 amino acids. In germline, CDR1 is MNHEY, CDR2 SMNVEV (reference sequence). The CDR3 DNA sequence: TGTGCCAGCAGTTTATCGGTTGTTGGGGCAGGGGGCTCTACTACGCAGTATTTT. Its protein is CASSLSVVGAGGSTTQYF.

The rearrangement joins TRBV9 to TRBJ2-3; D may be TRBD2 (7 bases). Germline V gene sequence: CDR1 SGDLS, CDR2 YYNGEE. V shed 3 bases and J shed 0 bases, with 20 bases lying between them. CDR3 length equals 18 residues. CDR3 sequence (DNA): TGTGCCAGCAGCGGGACCAAGGGGGGGGCTATTAGCACAGATACGCAGTATTTT. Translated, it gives CASSGTKGGAISTDTQYF.

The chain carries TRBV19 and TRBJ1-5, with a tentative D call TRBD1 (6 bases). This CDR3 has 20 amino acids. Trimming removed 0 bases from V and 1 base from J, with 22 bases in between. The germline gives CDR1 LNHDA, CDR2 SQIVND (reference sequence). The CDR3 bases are TGTGCCAGTAGTATAGATATCGCGGGCAGGGGAAAAACAAGCAATCAGCCCCAGCATTTT. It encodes CASSIDIAGRGKTSNQPQHF.

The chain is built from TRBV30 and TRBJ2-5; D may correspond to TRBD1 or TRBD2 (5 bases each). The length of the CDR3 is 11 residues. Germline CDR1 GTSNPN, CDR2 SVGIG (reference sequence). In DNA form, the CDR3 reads TGTGCTTGGGCTGGGGGAGAGACCCAGTACTTC. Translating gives CAWAGGETQYF.

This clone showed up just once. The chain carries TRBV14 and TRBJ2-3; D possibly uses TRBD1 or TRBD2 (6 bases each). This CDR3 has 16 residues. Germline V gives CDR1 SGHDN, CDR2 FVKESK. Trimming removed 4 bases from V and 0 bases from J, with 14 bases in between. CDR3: CASSLLGGPSTDTQYF. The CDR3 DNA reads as TGTGCCAGCAGCCTCCTAGGGGGGCCAAGCACAGATACGCAGTATTTT.

The DNA of the CDR3 is TGTGCCAGCAGGGGGATGGAGGACAGGGGCCCGGCAGATACGCAGTATTTT. It codes for CASRGMEDRGPADTQYF. This chain uses TRBV2 with TRBJ2-3; 9 nucleotides line up with TRBD1. V was clipped by 6 bases and J by 4 bases; unmatched bases: 14. Per the germline V gene, CDR1 is SNHLY and CDR2 is FYNNEI. The CDR3 contains 17 residues.